This T cell receptor (beta chain) was observed in a study of blood T cell repertoires in COVID-19. Study-level information: Sites in the United States, Italy and Spain provided acute and convalescent COVID-19 samples.

The participants were between roughly 18 and 89 years old and came from fewer than 25 US areas. This clone has more than one count but fewer than ten. The assay was immunoSEQ multiplex PCR, and TCRdb's table has in-frame clones only and misses some. The data show about 220,000 clones, with 75% to 90% seen just once and 3% to 4.5% held by the top ten. The CDR3 sequence is 15 residues long. The germline V and J ends were trimmed by 5 bases and 6 bases, with 18 bases remaining between them. The germline V gene encodes CDR1 LNHDA and CDR2 SQIVND (reference sequence). The sequencing sample was made of PBMCs or T cells enriched from blood (not recorded which). The clonotype was recovered from a woman aged 40 to 55 with acute COVID-19. The V and J genes are TRBV19 and TRBJ2-3; D may be TRBD2 (5 bases). The CDR3 DNA reads TGTGCCAGTAGTCCTCCGGGATCTTCAAGGGATACGCAGTATTTT. Encoded protein: CASSPPGSSRDTQYF.